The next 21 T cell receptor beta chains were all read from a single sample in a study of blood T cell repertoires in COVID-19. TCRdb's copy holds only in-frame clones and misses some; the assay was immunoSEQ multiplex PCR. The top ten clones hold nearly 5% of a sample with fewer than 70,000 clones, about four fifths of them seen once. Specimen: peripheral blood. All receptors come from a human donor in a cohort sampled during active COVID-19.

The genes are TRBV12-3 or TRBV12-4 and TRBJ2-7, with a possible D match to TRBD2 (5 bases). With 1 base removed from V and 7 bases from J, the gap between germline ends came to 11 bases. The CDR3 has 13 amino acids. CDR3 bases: TGTGCCAGCAGTTTAGTCTTCGGGGATGAGCAGTACTTC. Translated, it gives CASSLVFGDEQYF.

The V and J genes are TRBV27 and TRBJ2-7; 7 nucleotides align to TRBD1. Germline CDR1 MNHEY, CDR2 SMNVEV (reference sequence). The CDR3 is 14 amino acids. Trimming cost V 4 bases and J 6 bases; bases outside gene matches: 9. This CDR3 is CASSSWTGSLEQYF. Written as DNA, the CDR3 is TGTGCCAGCAGTTCCTGGACAGGCAGCCTCGAGCAGTACTTC.

In DNA form, the CDR3 reads TGTGCCAGCAGTTATCACCAAGCGGGGGGTACCTACGAGCAGTACTTC. Its protein is CASSYHQAGGTYEQYF. V gene TRBV28 combines with J gene TRBJ2-7; 9 nucleotides match TRBD2. V was clipped by 4 bases and J by 2 bases; unmatched bases: 9. CDR1 and CDR2 (germline): MDHEN, SYDVKM. This CDR3 spans 16 amino acids.

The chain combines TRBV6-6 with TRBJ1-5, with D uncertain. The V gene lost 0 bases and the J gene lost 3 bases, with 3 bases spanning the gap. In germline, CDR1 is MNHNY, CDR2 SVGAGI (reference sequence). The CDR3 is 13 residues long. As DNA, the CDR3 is TGTGCCAGCAGTTACTCGGCCAATCAGCCCCAGCATTTT. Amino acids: CASSYSANQPQHF.

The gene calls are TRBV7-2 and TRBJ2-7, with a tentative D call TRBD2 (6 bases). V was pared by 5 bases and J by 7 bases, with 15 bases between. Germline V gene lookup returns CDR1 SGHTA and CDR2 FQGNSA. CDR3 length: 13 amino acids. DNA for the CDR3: TGTGCCAGCAGCACCGGGGGACGATGGGAGCAGTACTTC. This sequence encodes CASSTGGRWEQYF.

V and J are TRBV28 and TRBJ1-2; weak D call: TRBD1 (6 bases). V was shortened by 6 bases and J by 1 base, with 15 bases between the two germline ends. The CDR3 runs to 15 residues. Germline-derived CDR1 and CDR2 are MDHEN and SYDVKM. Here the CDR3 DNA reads TGTGCCAGCAGACAAGAAGGGGGAGTTAACTATGGCTACACCTTC. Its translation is CASRQEGGVNYGYTF.

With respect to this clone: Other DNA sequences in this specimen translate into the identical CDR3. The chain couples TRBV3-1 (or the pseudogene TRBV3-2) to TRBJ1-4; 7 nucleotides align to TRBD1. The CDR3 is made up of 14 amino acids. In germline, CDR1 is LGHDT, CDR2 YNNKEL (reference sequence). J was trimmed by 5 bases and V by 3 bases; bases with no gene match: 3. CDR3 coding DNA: TGTGCCAGCAGCCAGGGGACAGCAAATGAAAAACTGTTTTTT. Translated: CASSQGTANEKLFF.

DNA for the CDR3: TGTGCCAGTAGTATATTCGCCGGGGGGGACTCCTACGAGCAGTACTTC. Its translation: CASSIFAGGDSYEQYF. V gene TRBV19 combines with J gene TRBJ2-7; 8 bases fit TRBD2. Germline-derived CDR1 and CDR2 are LNHDA and SQIVND (reference sequence). V shed 2 bases and J 0 bases; nucleotides not matched to a gene: 6. The CDR3 is 16 amino acids.

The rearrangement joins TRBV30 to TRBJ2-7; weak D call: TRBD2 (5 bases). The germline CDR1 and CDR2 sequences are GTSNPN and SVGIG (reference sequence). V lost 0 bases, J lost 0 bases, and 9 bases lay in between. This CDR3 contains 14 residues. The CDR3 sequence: CAWSVGSVSYEQYF. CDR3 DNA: TGTGCCTGGAGTGTCGGTAGCGTCTCCTACGAGCAGTACTTC.

The CDR3 protein is CASSLETSGAPRYF. CDR3 DNA sequence: TGTGCCAGCAGCTTGGAGACTAGCGGAGCCCCTAGGTACTTC. The chain carries TRBV7-9 and TRBJ2-5; 9 nucleotides agree with TRBD2. The CDR3 is 14 amino acids. V was clipped by 3 bases and J by 13 bases; unmatched bases: 12. The germline V gene encodes CDR1 SEHNR and CDR2 FQNEAQ (reference sequence).

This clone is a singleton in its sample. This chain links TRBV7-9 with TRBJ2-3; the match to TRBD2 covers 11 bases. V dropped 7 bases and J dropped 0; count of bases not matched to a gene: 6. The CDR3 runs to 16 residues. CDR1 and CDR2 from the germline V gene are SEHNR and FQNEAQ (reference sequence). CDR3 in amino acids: CASKPGTSGSTDTQYF. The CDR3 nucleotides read TGTGCCAGCAAACCCGGGACTAGCGGAAGCACAGATACGCAGTATTTT.

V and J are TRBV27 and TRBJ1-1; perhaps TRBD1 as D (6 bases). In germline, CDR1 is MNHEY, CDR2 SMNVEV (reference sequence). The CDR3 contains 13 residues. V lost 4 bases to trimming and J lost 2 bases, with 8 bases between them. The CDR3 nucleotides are TGTGCCAGCAGTTACAGGGAAAACACTGAAGCTTTCTTT. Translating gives CASSYRENTEAFF.

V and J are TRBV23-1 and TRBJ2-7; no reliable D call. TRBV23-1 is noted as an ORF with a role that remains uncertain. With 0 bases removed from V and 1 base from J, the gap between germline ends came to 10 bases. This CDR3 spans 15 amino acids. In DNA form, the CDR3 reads TGCGCCAGCAGTCAATCGGTACAGTCTTCCTACGAGCAGTACTTC. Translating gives CASSQSVQSSYEQYF.

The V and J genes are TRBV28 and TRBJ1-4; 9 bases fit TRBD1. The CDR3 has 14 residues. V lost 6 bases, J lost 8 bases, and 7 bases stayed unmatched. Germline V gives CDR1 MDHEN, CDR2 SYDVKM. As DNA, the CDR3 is TGTGCCAGCAGCATAACAGGGGGCCGAGAAAAACTGTTTTTT. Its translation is CASSITGGREKLFF.

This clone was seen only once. The CDR3 region has the DNA TGTGCCAGCAGCCCCCAACTAGCGGGACGCGAGCAGTACTTC. Translating it yields CASSPQLAGREQYF. The rearrangement links TRBV7-2 to TRBJ2-7; 10 bases align to TRBD2. CDR3 size: 14 residues. Germline CDR1 reads SGHTA; CDR2 reads FQGNSA. J gave up 6 bases and V 5 bases, and 7 bases lay outside the gene matches. The entire variable domain, with the rest obtained from reference TRBV7-2 and TRBJ2-7, is as follows: GAGVSQSPSNKVTEKGKDVELRCDPISGHTALYWYRQSLGQGLEFLIYFQGNSAPDKSGLPSDRFSAERTGGSVSTLTIQRTQQEDSAVYLCASSPQLAGREQYFGPGTRLTVT.

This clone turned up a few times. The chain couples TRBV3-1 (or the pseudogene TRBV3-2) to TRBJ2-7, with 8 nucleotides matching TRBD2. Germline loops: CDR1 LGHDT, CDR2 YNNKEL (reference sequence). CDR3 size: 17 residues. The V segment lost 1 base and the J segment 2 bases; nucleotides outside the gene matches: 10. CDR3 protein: CASSQGTGRVSPYEQYF. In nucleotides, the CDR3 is TGTGCCAGCAGCCAAGGTACCGGGAGGGTCTCCCCCTACGAGCAGTACTTC.

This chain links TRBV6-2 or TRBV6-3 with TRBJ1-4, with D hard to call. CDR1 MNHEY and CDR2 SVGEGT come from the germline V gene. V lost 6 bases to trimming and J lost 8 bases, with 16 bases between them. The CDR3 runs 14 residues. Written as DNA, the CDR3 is TGTGCCAGCAGCTCCGAACAGTTAATAGAAAAACTGTTTTTT. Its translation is CASSSEQLIEKLFF.

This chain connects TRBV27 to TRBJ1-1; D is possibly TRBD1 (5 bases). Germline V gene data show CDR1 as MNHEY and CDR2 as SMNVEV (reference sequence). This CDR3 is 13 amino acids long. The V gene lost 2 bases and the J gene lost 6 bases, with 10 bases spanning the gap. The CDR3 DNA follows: TGTGCCAGCAGTTTAAAGGGGAATCCTGAAGCTTTCTTT. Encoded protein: CASSLKGNPEAFF.

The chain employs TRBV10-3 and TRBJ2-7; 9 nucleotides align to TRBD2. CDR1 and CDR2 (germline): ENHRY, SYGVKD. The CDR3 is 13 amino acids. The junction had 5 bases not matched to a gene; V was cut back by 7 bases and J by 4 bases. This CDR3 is CAITPGLAYEQYF. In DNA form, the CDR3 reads TGTGCCATCACGCCGGGACTAGCTTACGAGCAGTACTTC.

CDR3 in amino acids: CASTPLGVYSNQPQHF. In DNA, the CDR3 is TGTGCCAGTACCCCCCTCGGGGTCTATAGCAATCAGCCCCAGCATTTT. The rearrangement uses TRBV19 and TRBJ1-5, with no clear D. The V end lost 7 bases, the J end lost 0 bases, and 16 bases lay between the germline ends. Germline loops: CDR1 LNHDA, CDR2 SQIVND (reference sequence). This CDR3 has 16 amino acids.

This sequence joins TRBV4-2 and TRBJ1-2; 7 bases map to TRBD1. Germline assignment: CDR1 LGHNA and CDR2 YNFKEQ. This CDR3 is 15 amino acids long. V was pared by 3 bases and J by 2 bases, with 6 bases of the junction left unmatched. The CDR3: CASSHAMGQNYGYTF. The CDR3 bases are TGTGCCAGCAGCCACGCAATGGGACAGAACTATGGCTACACCTTC.